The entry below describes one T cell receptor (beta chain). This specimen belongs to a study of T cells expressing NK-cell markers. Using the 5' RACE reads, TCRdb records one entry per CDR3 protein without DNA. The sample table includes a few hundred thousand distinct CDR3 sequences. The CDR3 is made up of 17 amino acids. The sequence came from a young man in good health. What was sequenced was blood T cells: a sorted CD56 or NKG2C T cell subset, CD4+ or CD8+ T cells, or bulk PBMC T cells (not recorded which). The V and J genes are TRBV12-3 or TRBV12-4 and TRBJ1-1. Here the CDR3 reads CASSSGTIGGWGTEAFF.